These T cell receptor beta chains were read from a single sample in a study of control samples from healthy donors and cancer patients. TCRdb keeps only in-frame clones here, not all; method: immunoSEQ multiplex PCR. The sample contains under 450,000 clones, around 90% of which appear only once. The sample was PBMCs. Source of these receptors: a man aged 40-49 years with head and neck cancer. Both conserved end residues are trimmed from each CDR3. Fields, in order: V gene, CDR3 protein.

V gene: TRBV2; CDR3 protein: ASSEGVVLRVSYNEQF
V gene: TRBV2; CDR3 protein: ASSEQGTSGSGEQY
V gene: TRBV6-5; CDR3 protein: ASRGTVGDTEAF
V gene: TRBV6-6; CDR3 protein: ASRGTDANTGELF
V gene: TRBV28; CDR3 protein: ASSLSGQVLVTSTDTQY
V gene: TRBV7-9; CDR3 protein: ASSSTWGGNQPQH
V gene: TRBV28; CDR3 protein: ASSFRAETSPLH
V gene: TRBV28; CDR3 protein: ASSFAQLLSSYEQY
V gene: TRBV2; CDR3 protein: AIVTLEGTEAF
V gene: TRBV18; CDR3 protein: ASSPTQVFRLDTEAF
V gene: TRBV4-1; CDR3 protein: ASSQVWERENIQY
V gene: TRBV2; CDR3 protein: ASSPQVGNFSYGYT
V gene: TRBV28; CDR3 protein: ASRLLGPYNEQF
V gene: TRBV21-1; CDR3 protein: ASSKKAQGSGRADTQY
V gene: TRBV11-2; CDR3 protein: ASSLTGLNTEAF
V gene: TRBV5-1; CDR3 protein: ATNPGGGNTEAF
V gene: TRBV19; CDR3 protein: ASSMSRGVQETQY
V gene: TRBV28; CDR3 protein: ASSLPRRSNEKLF
V gene: TRBV18; CDR3 protein: ASSPEILGEQY
V gene: TRBV6-1; CDR3 protein: ASSDTSRV